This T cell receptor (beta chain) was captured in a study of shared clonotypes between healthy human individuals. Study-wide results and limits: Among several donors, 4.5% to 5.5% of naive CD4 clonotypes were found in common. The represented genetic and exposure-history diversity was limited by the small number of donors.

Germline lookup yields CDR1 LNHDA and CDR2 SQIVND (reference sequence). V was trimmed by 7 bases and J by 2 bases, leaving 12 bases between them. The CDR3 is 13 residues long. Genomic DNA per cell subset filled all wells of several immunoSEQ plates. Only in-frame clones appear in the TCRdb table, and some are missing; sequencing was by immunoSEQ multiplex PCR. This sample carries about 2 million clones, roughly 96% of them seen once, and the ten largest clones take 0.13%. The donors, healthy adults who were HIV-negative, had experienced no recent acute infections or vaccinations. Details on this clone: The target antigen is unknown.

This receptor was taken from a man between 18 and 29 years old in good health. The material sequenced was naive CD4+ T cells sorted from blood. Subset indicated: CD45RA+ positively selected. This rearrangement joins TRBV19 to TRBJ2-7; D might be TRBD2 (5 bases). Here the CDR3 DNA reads TGTGCCAGTAAGGGAGCTGAGACCTACGAGCAGTACTTC. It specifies CASKGAETYEQYF.